Below, 31 T cell receptor beta chains from the same sample are listed, as sequenced in a study of T cell repertoires in cytomegalovirus infection. TCRdb reprocessed the reads with MiXCR, giving one entry per CDR3 protein. The sample carries over 300,000 distinct CDR3 sequences, more than 8% recorded once. The sequencing input was PBMCs. The receptors here all came from a human donor in good health (CMV status not recorded). Some clones in this sample may be carry-over from other donors' samples.

This clonotype was observed a few times. This chain uses TRBV25-1 with TRBJ1-5; unclear D gene. This CDR3 is 12 amino acids long. The ends were cut back, 5 bases at V and 12 bases at J, with 14 bases in the middle. Germline V gene lookup returns CDR1 MGHDK and CDR2 SYGVNS. The CDR3 DNA reads as TGTGCCAGCAGTCTTATTCCCGGGGTCCAGCATTTT. Translated: CASSLIPGVQHF.

This clonotype was picked up a small number of times. This rearrangement joins TRBV10-3 to TRBJ2-7; 11 bases map to TRBD2. The germline V gene encodes CDR1 ENHRY and CDR2 SYGVKD. The CDR3 runs 14 residues. V was clipped by 10 bases and J by 2 bases; unmatched bases: 7. The CDR3 reads CATNSGRVPYEQYF. The DNA of the CDR3 is TGTGCCACCAATAGCGGGAGGGTTCCCTACGAGCAGTACTTC.

In its sample, this clonotype was seen a few times. This chain joins TRBV2 and TRBJ2-1; tentatively, D is TRBD2 (6 bases). The CDR3 contains 14 residues. CDR1 SNHLY and CDR2 FYNNEI come from the germline V gene. Trimming cost V 5 bases and J 7 bases, with 15 bases left between them. The CDR3 loop is CASSSSALRNEQFF. As DNA, the CDR3 is TGTGCCAGCAGTTCTAGCGCCCTACGGAATGAGCAGTTCTTC.

A few counts support this clonotype. The V gene is TRBV11-2, the J gene TRBJ2-1; TRBD1 is a possible D gene (7 bases). Trimming pared 3 bases from V and 6 bases from J, leaving 12 bases between. Germline V gives CDR1 SGHAT, CDR2 FQNNGV. CDR3 length: 14 amino acids. The CDR3 spells CASSFRGAGNEQFF. Here the CDR3 DNA reads TGTGCCAGCAGCTTCAGGGGGGCCGGCAATGAGCAGTTCTTC.

The CDR3 nucleotides read TGCAGTGCTAGGATAGGACAGCTTTACGAGCTAGCGGGAGGCCGCAATGAGCAGTTCTTC. Translated, it gives CSARIGQLYELAGGRNEQFF. The genes are TRBV20-1 and TRBJ2-1, with 11 bases lining up with TRBD2. With V trimmed by 3 bases and J by 6 bases, 22 bases remained unmatched. From germline, CDR1 is DFQATT and CDR2 SNEGSKA (reference sequence). The CDR3 is 20 amino acids.

The table lists this clonotype with a few counts. The chain has TRBV6-8 and TRBJ2-2; TRBD2 aligns across 9 bases. CDR1 and CDR2 from the germline V gene are MNHGY and SAAAGT. V was clipped by 5 bases and J by 3 bases; unmatched bases: 13. This CDR3 is built from 18 residues. CDR3 amino acids: CASSIRPGRGGDTGELFF. The CDR3 coding sequence is TGTGCCAGCAGTATCCGACCAGGGCGGGGGGGAGACACCGGGGAGCTGTTTTTT.

The chain employs TRBV6-2 or TRBV6-3 and TRBJ1-2; unclear D gene. The germline V and J ends were trimmed by 4 bases and 3 bases, with 12 bases remaining between them. From germline, CDR1 is MNHEY and CDR2 SVGEGT. The CDR3 runs 14 residues. The CDR3 nucleotides read TGTGCCAGCAGTTCGTCAGGAAGACACTATGGCTACACCTTC. It is translated as CASSSSGRHYGYTF.

This clonotype was seen a handful of times. The chain carries TRBV12-3 or TRBV12-4 and TRBJ2-3; tentatively, D is TRBD1 (6 bases). The V gene lost 0 bases and the J gene lost 5 bases, with 9 bases spanning the gap. This CDR3 region has 14 residues. CDR3 nucleotides: TGTGCCAGCAGTTTAGCCGCAGGGGTAGATACGCAGTATTTT. Protein: CASSLAAGVDTQYF.

CDR3 residues: CASSLETGGAGEQFF. In DNA form, the CDR3 reads TGTGCCAGCAGCTTGGAAACAGGGGGCGCGGGTGAGCAGTTCTTC. This chain links TRBV5-4 with TRBJ2-1; TRBD1 matches 9 bases. Germline V lookup: CDR1 SGHNT, CDR2 YYREEE (reference sequence). The CDR3 consists of 15 residues. V dropped 0 bases and J dropped 9; count of bases not matched to a gene: 7.

The J gene is TRBJ1-4, the V gene TRBV7-9, with D unclear. The CDR3 contains 14 residues. V lost 0 bases and J 4 bases, leaving 6 bases between the germline ends. Looked up from germline, CDR1 is SEHNR and CDR2 is FQNEAQ (reference sequence). The CDR3 sequence: CASSLATNNEKLFF. CDR3 in DNA: TGTGCCAGCAGCTTAGCGACTAATAATGAAAAACTGTTTTTT.

The chain has TRBV28 and TRBJ2-5; weak D call: TRBD2 (6 bases). V shed 3 bases and J shed 1 base, with 12 bases lying between them. Germline CDR1 and CDR2: MDHEN and SYDVKM. The CDR3 has 15 amino acids. The CDR3 protein is CASSLSGGGQETQYF. CDR3 coding DNA: TGTGCCAGCAGTTTGTCCGGGGGAGGCCAAGAGACCCAGTACTTC.

The chain uses TRBV7-2 and TRBJ1-1, with TRBD1 identical over 10 bases. The CDR3 is made up of 15 amino acids. Unmatched junction bases numbered 8, after V lost 5 bases and J lost 5 bases. Germline V gene data show CDR1 as SGHTA and CDR2 as FQGNSA. CDR3 sequence reads: CASSTRQGARTEAFF. The CDR3 DNA sequence: TGTGCCAGCAGCACCCGACAGGGGGCGCGGACTGAAGCTTTCTTT. The whole variable domain, remainder taken from reference TRBV7-2 and TRBJ1-1, is GAGVSQSPSNKVTEKGKDVELRCDPISGHTALYWYRQSLGQGLEFLIYFQGNSAPDKSGLPSDRFSAERTGGSVSTLTIQRTQQEDSAVYLCASSTRQGARTEAFFGQGTRLTVV.

V is TRBV27 and J is TRBJ1-1; the D is unclear. This CDR3 has 13 residues. Germline CDR1 is MNHEY and CDR2 is SMNVEV (reference sequence). V shed 6 bases and J shed 10 bases, with 18 bases lying between them. CDR3 sequence: CASSPGPGVGAFF. CDR3 bases: TGTGCCAGCAGCCCGGGCCCGGGTGTGGGAGCTTTCTTT.

This clonotype appeared a few times. The rearrangement uses TRBV4-1 and TRBJ2-2, with 12 bases lining up with TRBD1. J was trimmed by 9 bases and V by 0 bases; bases with no gene match: 5. Germline V gives CDR1 MGHRA, CDR2 YSYEKL. This CDR3 has 16 residues. The CDR3 region is CASSQDLGTGGRELFF. As DNA, the CDR3 is TGCGCCAGCAGCCAAGACCTGGGGACAGGGGGCCGGGAGCTGTTTTTT.

The genes are TRBV15 and TRBJ1-4, with D possibly being TRBD1 (6 bases). There are 16 residues in the CDR3. Germline lookup yields CDR1 LNHNV and CDR2 YYDKDF (reference sequence). V dropped 1 base and J dropped 5 bases, with 14 bases sitting between them. The CDR3 sequence is CATSRVPDSRNEKLFF. The CDR3 bases are TGTGCCACCAGCAGAGTTCCGGACAGTAGAAATGAAAAACTGTTTTTT.

The V gene is TRBV7-2, the J gene TRBJ2-1; 12 nucleotides line up with TRBD2. Germline V gene lookup returns CDR1 SGHTA and CDR2 FQGNSA. V was clipped by 0 bases and J by 6 bases; unmatched bases: 6. The CDR3 extends over 17 amino acids. CDR3 residues: CASSLAIGGLAGNEQFF. CDR3 nucleotides: TGTGCCAGCAGCTTAGCGATAGGGGGACTAGCGGGCAATGAGCAGTTCTTC.

This clonotype was seen repeatedly, ten times or more. The chain recombines TRBV6-2 or TRBV6-3 with TRBJ2-1; 11 bases map to TRBD2. This CDR3 spans 15 amino acids. V lost 7 bases to trimming and J lost 8 bases; unmatched junction nucleotides: 10. Germline V gives CDR1 MNHEY, CDR2 SVGEGT. DNA for the CDR3: TGTGCCAGCATCGACAATAGCGGGGGGGCATATGAGCAGTTCTTC. Amino acids: CASIDNSGGAYEQFF.

The V gene is TRBV15, the J gene TRBJ1-5; TRBD1 agrees at 8 bases. The germline CDR1 and CDR2 sequences are LNHNV and YYDKDF (reference sequence). The CDR3 loop spans 17 amino acids. The J segment lost 3 bases and the V segment lost 0 bases, leaving 7 bases of the junction unmatched. The CDR3 sequence is CATSRDSAGGLNQPQHF. CDR3 DNA: TGTGCCACCAGCAGAGATTCGGCAGGGGGCCTCAATCAGCCCCAGCATTTT.

This clonotype was seen at least ten times. The chain links TRBV20-1 to TRBJ2-1; 15 bases map to TRBD2. Germline V lookup: CDR1 DFQATT, CDR2 SNEGSKA (reference sequence). Unmatched junction bases numbered 10, after V lost 1 base and J lost 6 bases. The CDR3 has 18 residues. The CDR3 is CSARGGGLAGGPTNEQFF. The CDR3 coding sequence is TGCAGTGCTAGAGGGGGTGGACTAGCGGGAGGGCCTACCAATGAGCAGTTCTTC.

There are many counts of this clonotype. The J gene is TRBJ2-3, the V gene TRBV7-2; 9 bases agree with TRBD2. Germline V gives CDR1 SGHTA, CDR2 FQGNSA. Unmatched junction bases numbered 11, after V lost 3 bases and J lost 4 bases. The CDR3 consists of 17 residues. In DNA form, the CDR3 reads TGTGCCAGCAGCTTCGACTGGCGGGGGGGCGGAGCAGATACGCAGTATTTT. The encoded protein is CASSFDWRGGGADTQYF. Together with reference TRBV7-2 and TRBJ2-3, the CDR3 gives the full variable domain: GAGVSQSPSNKVTEKGKDVELRCDPISGHTALYWYRQSLGQGLEFLIYFQGNSAPDKSGLPSDRFSAERTGGSVSTLTIQRTQQEDSAVYLCASSFDWRGGGADTQYFGPGTRLTVL.

This clonotype was counted at least ten times. V and J are TRBV7-3 and TRBJ2-1; D call uncertain. CDR1 and CDR2 from the germline V gene are SGHTA and FQGTGA. The CDR3 runs 14 residues. The V gene lost 2 bases and the J gene lost 6 bases, with 11 bases spanning the gap. In DNA, the CDR3 is TGTGCCAGCAGCTTAGGACCGCTCAGCAATGAGCAGTTCTTC. Its protein product is CASSLGPLSNEQFF.

In this sample, this clonotype turned up many times. The chain joins TRBV19 to TRBJ2-2; a weak D match, TRBD1 (5 bases). The CDR3 length is 13 residues. V was pared by 10 bases and J by 4 bases, with 13 bases between. Germline CDR1 LNHDA, CDR2 SQIVND (reference sequence). The CDR3 DNA reads TGTGCCATCGGACATGAGAGCACCGGGGAGCTGTTTTTT. This translates into CAIGHESTGELFF.

This clonotype was found a few times. The genes are TRBV6-1 and TRBJ2-7, with D perhaps TRBD1 (5 bases). The CDR3 contains 12 residues. The V gene's germline CDR1 is MNHNS and CDR2 SASEGT. V lost 4 bases to trimming and J lost 4 bases, with 8 bases between them. The CDR3 DNA reads as TGTGCCAGCAGTGTTTCAGGGTACGAGCAGTACTTC. Translating gives CASSVSGYEQYF.

This clonotype was detected only a few times. The chain recombines TRBV7-2 with TRBJ2-2, with a weak D call TRBD1 (6 bases). V was cut by 5 bases and J by 6 bases, with 19 bases left in between. This CDR3 has 16 residues. Germline CDR1 SGHTA, CDR2 FQGNSA. Written as DNA, the CDR3 is TGTGCCAGCAGCCGGGAACTAACAGGGATCGCCGGGGAGCTGTTTTTT. Its protein product is CASSRELTGIAGELFF.

This clonotype was counted at least ten times. This chain links TRBV7-2 with TRBJ1-1; tentative D call: TRBD1 (5 bases). The germline V and J ends were trimmed by 1 base and 5 bases, with 11 bases remaining between them. Germline CDR1 reads SGHTA; CDR2 reads FQGNSA. The CDR3 has 14 residues. The CDR3 bases are TGTGCCAGCAGCTTAGGACAGCTAGTTACTGAAGCTTTCTTT. Protein product: CASSLGQLVTEAFF.

This clonotype appeared a few times. The chain employs TRBV12-3 or TRBV12-4 and TRBJ1-1, with no clear D. Between the trimmed V and J ends, which lost 5 bases and 2 bases, there was a span of 15 bases. CDR3 size: 15 residues. In DNA, the CDR3 is TGTGCCAGCAGTACCCAACAGCGGGGAAACACTGAAGCTTTCTTT. Translation: CASSTQQRGNTEAFF.

This chain links TRBV19 with TRBJ2-1; D not resolved. V was clipped by 3 bases and J by 2 bases, with 8 bases between them. This CDR3 contains 14 residues. Per the germline V gene, CDR1 is LNHDA and CDR2 is SQIVND (reference sequence). CDR3 loop: CASSIMLAYNEQFF. In nucleotides, the CDR3 is TGTGCCAGTAGTATTATGCTAGCCTACAATGAGCAGTTCTTC.

V and J are TRBV19 and TRBJ2-7; D might be TRBD2 (5 bases). CDR1 is LNHDA, CDR2 SQIVND, per germline (reference sequence). The CDR3 spans 15 residues. Trimming cost V 3 bases and J 0 bases, with 12 bases left between them. The CDR3 DNA sequence: TGTGCCAGTAGTATCTCTCCGGAGGACTCCTACGAGCAGTACTTC. Its protein product is CASSISPEDSYEQYF.

This sequence joins TRBV25-1 and TRBJ2-5; D may be TRBD1 or TRBD2 (5 bases each). Germline V lookup: CDR1 MGHDK, CDR2 SYGVNS. V shed 9 bases and J shed 7 bases, with 12 bases lying between them. This CDR3 is built from 11 residues. CDR3: CASSGALTQYF. CDR3 nucleotides: TGTGCCAGTTCCGGGGCCCTGACCCAGTACTTC.

This clonotype was recorded at least ten times. The rearrangement joins TRBV11-3 to TRBJ1-1; TRBD1 might be the D (5 bases). The V gene lost 2 bases and the J gene lost 6 bases, with 16 bases spanning the gap. Germline V gene data show CDR1 as SGHNT and CDR2 as YENEEA. The CDR3 is 15 residues long. Here the CDR3 DNA reads TGTGCCAGCAGCTTACTCCCGACGCGAGGGGCTGAAGCTTTCTTT. This sequence encodes CASSLLPTRGAEAFF. Looking up the rest from reference TRBV11-3 and TRBJ1-1 gives the full variable domain: EAGVVQSPRYKIIEKKQPVAFWCNPISGHNTLYWYLQNLGQGPELLIRYENEEAVDDSQLPKDRFSAERLKGVDSTLKIQPAELGDSAVYLCASSLLPTRGAEAFFGQGTRLTVV.

This sequence joins TRBV7-6 and TRBJ2-5, with 8 bases identical to TRBD2. J lost 7 bases, V lost 5 bases, and 3 bases had no gene match. Germline CDR1 is SGHVS and CDR2 is FNYEAQ. The CDR3 is 12 residues long. The CDR3 spells CASSRREGTQYF. CDR3 DNA: TGTGCCAGCAGCCGACGGGAGGGGACCCAGTACTTC.